This T cell receptor beta chain was documented in a study of shared clonotypes between healthy human individuals. Overall study: The donor group consisted of a couple of women and a few men, aged 18 to 49.

V dropped 2 bases and J dropped 2; count of bases not matched to a gene: 3. Germline values: CDR1 SEHNR, CDR2 FQNEAQ (reference sequence). The CDR3 has 14 residues. Unsorted samples relied on 89 million or so PBMCs, which served as the source of genomic DNA. The method was immunoSEQ multiplex PCR; TCRdb's version includes in-frame clones alone and lacks a portion of them. The sample lists about 470,000 clones; roughly three quarters were seen once. This clonotype originated in a woman aged 40 to 50 in good health. Some clones in this sample may be carry-over from other donors' samples. The sample comprised PBMCs. The genes are TRBV7-9 and TRBJ2-7; TRBD2 agrees at 7 bases. CDR3 amino acids: CASSLSGEAYEQYF. CDR3 bases: TGTGCCAGCAGCTTAAGCGGGGAGGCCTACGAGCAGTACTTC.